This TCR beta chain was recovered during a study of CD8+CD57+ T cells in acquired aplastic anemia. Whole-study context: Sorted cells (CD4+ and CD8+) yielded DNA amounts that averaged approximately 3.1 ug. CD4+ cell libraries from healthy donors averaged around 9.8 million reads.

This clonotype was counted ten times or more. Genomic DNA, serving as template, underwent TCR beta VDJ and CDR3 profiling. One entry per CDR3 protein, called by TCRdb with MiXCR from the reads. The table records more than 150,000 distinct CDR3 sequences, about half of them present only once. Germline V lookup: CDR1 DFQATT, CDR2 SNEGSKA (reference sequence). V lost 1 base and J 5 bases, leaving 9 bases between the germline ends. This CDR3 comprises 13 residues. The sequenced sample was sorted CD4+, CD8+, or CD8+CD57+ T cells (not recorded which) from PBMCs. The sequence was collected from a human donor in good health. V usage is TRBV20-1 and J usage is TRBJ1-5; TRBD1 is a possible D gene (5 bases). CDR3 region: CSARVQGDQPQHF. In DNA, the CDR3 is TGCAGTGCTAGAGTCCAGGGAGATCAGCCCCAGCATTTT.